This T cell receptor beta chain comes out of a study of blood T cell repertoires in COVID-19. The CDR3 has 16 residues. Trimming at V came to 2 bases and at J to 8 bases, leaving 5 bases not matched to a gene. Here immunoSEQ multiplex PCR was the method, and the copy in TCRdb shows in-frame clones only, minus some. The sample lists 150,000 to 200,000 clones, about 83% occurring once. The sequenced sample consisted of peripheral blood. The chain has TRBV23-1 and TRBJ2-2; 13 bases fit TRBD2. TRBV23-1 is filed as an ORF, its function uncertain. The source of this sequence is a human donor in a cohort sampled during active COVID-19. DNA for the CDR3: TGCGCCAGCAGTCAAACCGGGACTAGCGGGATTGGGGAGCTGTTTTTT. Its translation: CASSQTGTSGIGELFF.